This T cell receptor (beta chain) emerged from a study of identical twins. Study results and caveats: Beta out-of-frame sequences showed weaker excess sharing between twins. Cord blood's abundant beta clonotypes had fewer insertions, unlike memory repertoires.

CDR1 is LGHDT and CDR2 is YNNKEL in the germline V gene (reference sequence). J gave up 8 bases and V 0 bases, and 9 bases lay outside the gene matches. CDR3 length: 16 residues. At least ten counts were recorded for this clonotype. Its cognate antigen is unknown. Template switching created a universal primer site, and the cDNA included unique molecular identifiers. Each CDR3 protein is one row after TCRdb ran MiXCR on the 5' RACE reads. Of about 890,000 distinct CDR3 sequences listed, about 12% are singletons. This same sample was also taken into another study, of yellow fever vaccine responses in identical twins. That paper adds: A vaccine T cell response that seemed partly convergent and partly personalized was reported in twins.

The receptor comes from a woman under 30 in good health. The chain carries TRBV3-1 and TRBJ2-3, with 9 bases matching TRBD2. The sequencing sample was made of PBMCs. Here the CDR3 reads CASSQDSSGSDSTQYF. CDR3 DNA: TGTGCCAGCAGCCAAGATAGTAGCGGGAGTGATTCTACGCAGTATTTT.